The present T cell receptor (beta chain) was sequenced within a study of beta chain features in type 1 diabetes. Across the study: Age and gender were similar between patients and healthy donors, as were cell yields.

Note on this clone: Its antigen is not known.

The J segment lost 1 base and the V segment lost 5 bases, leaving 13 bases of the junction unmatched. Germline V gene lookup returns CDR1 SEHNR and CDR2 FQNEAQ (reference sequence). The CDR3 spans 19 residues. Study-level findings and limits: Patients' naive, central memory and regulatory TCRB repertoires appeared more alike than those of healthy donors. TCRB CDR3s were moderately but significantly shorter in Type 1 diabetes patients in all four CD4+ subsets. There was no resolution here of whether HLA type influences TCRB rearrangement.

Expressed TCRB transcripts were sequenced after all isolated RNA was converted to cDNA. Libraries were prepared by immunoSEQ multiplex PCR; TCRdb keeps only in-frame clonotypes and omits some of them. The repertoire consists of some 45,000 clones, with 65% to 70% occurring once and the leading ten covering less than 2.5%. The V gene is TRBV7-9, the J gene TRBJ2-1; 11 bases line up with TRBD2. Sequencing was carried out using Tregs from blood. This receptor was taken from a woman between 18 and 29 years old with type 1 diabetes. The CDR3 coding sequence is TGTGCCAGCAGCCGAAGGGGACTAGCGGTACGAAGTTCCTACAATGAGCAGTTCTTC. Protein: CASSRRGLAVRSSYNEQFF.